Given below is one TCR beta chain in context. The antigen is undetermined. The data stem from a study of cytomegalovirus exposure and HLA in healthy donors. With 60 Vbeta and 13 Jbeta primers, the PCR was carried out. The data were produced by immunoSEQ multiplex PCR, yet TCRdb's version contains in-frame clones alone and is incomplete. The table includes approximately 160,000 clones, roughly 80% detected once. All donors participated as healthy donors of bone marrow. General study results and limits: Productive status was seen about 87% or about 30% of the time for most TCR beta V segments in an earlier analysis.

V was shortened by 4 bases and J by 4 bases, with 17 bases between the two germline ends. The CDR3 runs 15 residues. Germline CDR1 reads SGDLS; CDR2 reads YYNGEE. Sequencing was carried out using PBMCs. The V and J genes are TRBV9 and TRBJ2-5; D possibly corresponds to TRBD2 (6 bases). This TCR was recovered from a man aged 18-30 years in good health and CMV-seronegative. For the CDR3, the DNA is TGTGCCAGCAGCCCCGCAATAGGAGGGCGAGAGACCCAGTACTTC. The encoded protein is CASSPAIGGRETQYF.